Shown below are 3 T cell receptor beta chains from a single sample sequenced in a study of cytomegalovirus exposure and HLA in healthy donors. The PCR contained 60 Vbeta and 13 Jbeta primers. This table comes from immunoSEQ multiplex PCR, and its TCRdb copy is limited to in-frame clones, with some not included. Here the sample spans around 160,000 clones, 78% being singletons. The sample was PBMCs. All receptors come from a man in his forties or fifties in good health and CMV-seropositive.

The chain uses TRBV28 and TRBJ2-3, with D uncertain. CDR1 is MDHEN, CDR2 SYDVKM, per germline. V was clipped by 3 bases and J by 2 bases, with 6 bases between them. The CDR3 totals 13 residues. DNA for the CDR3: TGTGCCAGCAGTTTGTCTACCACAGATACGCAGTATTTT. Protein: CASSLSTTDTQYF.

The chain couples TRBV5-1 to TRBJ2-2; 7 nucleotides agree with TRBD1. The CDR3 has 15 amino acids. Germline V gene sequence: CDR1 SGHRS, CDR2 YFSETQ. J lost 8 bases, V lost 4 bases, and 11 bases had no gene match. CDR3 loop: CASSQRRQGLGELFF. In DNA, the CDR3 is TGCGCCAGCAGCCAAAGAAGACAGGGCCTTGGGGAGCTGTTTTTT.

The chain carries TRBV7-2 and TRBJ1-5, with D unresolved. The V gene lost 5 bases and the J gene lost 0 bases, with 11 bases spanning the gap. Germline V gives CDR1 SGHTA, CDR2 FQGNSA. This CDR3 spans 15 amino acids. The CDR3 DNA reads TGTGCCAGCAGCCACAGTAGATATAGCAATCAGCCCCAGCATTTT. It translates to CASSHSRYSNQPQHF.